Below are 16 T cell receptor beta chains sequenced from a single sample in a study of T cell repertoires in ileal Crohn's disease. Sequencing was performed with immunoSEQ multiplex PCR; in TCRdb, only in-frame clones are kept and a portion is missing. The data show about 6,900 clones, with about 83% seen just once and about 5% held by the top ten. Sequenced input: ileal tissue. These TCRs come from an adult with Crohn's disease.

There are a few counts of this clone. The chain couples TRBV28 to TRBJ2-7; no definite D call. Trimming removed 5 bases from V and 6 bases from J, with 17 bases in between. This CDR3 spans 14 amino acids. Germline V gene sequence: CDR1 MDHEN, CDR2 SYDVKM. CDR3 amino acids: CASSIRPGPREQYF. The CDR3 DNA reads as TGTGCCAGCAGTATCCGACCTGGGCCACGCGAGCAGTACTTC. The full variable domain, in which reference TRBV28 and TRBJ2-7 provide the parts outside the CDR3, is DVKVTQSSRYLVKRTGEKVFLECVQDMDHENMFWYRQDPGLGLRLIYFSYDVKMKEKGDIPEGYSVSREKKERFSLILESASTNQTSMYLCASSIRPGPREQYFGPGTRLTVT.

This chain links TRBV5-1 with TRBJ2-7; 7 positions match TRBD1. The V and J ends lost 4 bases and 2 bases, in that order; junction bases with no gene match: 9. This CDR3 region has 15 residues. Germline V gives CDR1 SGHRS, CDR2 YFSETQ. The CDR3 region is CASSRTRQGAYEQYF. The DNA for the CDR3 is TGCGCCAGCAGCCGCACCCGACAGGGAGCCTACGAGCAGTACTTC.

This chain connects TRBV13 to TRBJ2-5, with 7 bases identical to TRBD2. Germline loops: CDR1 PRHDT, CDR2 FYEKMQ (reference sequence). The trim removed 5 bases at V and 1 base at J, leaving 4 bases unmatched. The CDR3 spans 14 residues. The CDR3 region is CASSDGRGQETQYF. CDR3 nucleotide sequence: TGTGCCAGCAGCGATGGGAGGGGCCAAGAGACCCAGTACTTC.

This clone was counted a few times. The rearrangement uses TRBV9 and TRBJ1-3; D unclear. CDR1 and CDR2 from the germline V gene are SGDLS and YYNGEE. The V gene lost 3 bases and the J gene lost 4 bases, with 14 bases spanning the gap. The CDR3 spans 15 residues. The CDR3 DNA reads TGTGCCAGCAGCGAAAAAGTAGATTGGGGAAACACCATATATTTT. Protein sequence: CASSEKVDWGNTIYF.

The J gene is TRBJ2-5, the V gene TRBV15; unclear D gene. V lost 0 bases, J lost 9 bases, and 8 bases lay in between. Germline V gene sequence: CDR1 LNHNV, CDR2 YYDKDF (reference sequence). The CDR3 is 12 residues long. The CDR3 DNA reads as TGTGCCACCAGCAGAGATCAGGTGTCCCAGTACTTC. This gives the protein CATSRDQVSQYF. Together with reference TRBV15 and TRBJ2-5, the CDR3 gives the full variable domain: DAMVIQNPRYQVTQFGKPVTLSCSQTLNHNVMYWYQQKSSQAPKLLFHYYDKDFNNEADTPDNFQSRRPNTSFCFLDIRSPGLGDTAMYLCATSRDQVSQYFGPGTRLLVL.

The chain links TRBV7-6 to TRBJ2-3; 7 bases fit TRBD2. Germline loops: CDR1 SGHVS, CDR2 FNYEAQ. This CDR3 region has 17 residues. The V and J ends lost 4 bases and 3 bases, in that order; junction bases with no gene match: 13. CDR3 protein: CASSSGRGRGRTDTQYF. The CDR3 bases are TGTGCCAGCAGCTCCGGGCGGGGGAGGGGCAGAACAGATACGCAGTATTTT.

This clone is a singleton in its sample. This chain connects TRBV7-7 to TRBJ2-7; 9 positions agree with TRBD2. V lost 2 bases, J lost 0 bases, and 2 bases stayed unmatched. From germline, CDR1 is SSHAT and CDR2 FNYEAQ (reference sequence). This CDR3 spans 15 amino acids. CDR3 sequence (DNA): TGTGCCAGCAGCTTACTAGCGGGGAGCTCCTACGAGCAGTACTTC. Its protein is CASSLLAGSSYEQYF.

This clone was detected only once. This rearrangement joins TRBV7-6 to TRBJ2-7; 8 bases line up with TRBD2. The length of the CDR3 is 15 residues. Germline V CDR1 and CDR2: SGHVS, FNYEAQ. V trimming: 2 bases; J trimming: 5 bases; junction bases outside the gene matches: 8. The CDR3 bases are TGTGCCAGCAGCTTAAATCTAGGACTAGCAAACGAGCAGTACTTC. It is translated as CASSLNLGLANEQYF.

The rearrangement uses TRBV5-4 and TRBJ1-5; possible D gene TRBD1, 6 bases. The CDR3 totals 17 residues. Trimming shortened V by 3 bases and J by 1 base, and 17 bases separated the two germline ends. Germline lookup yields CDR1 SGHNT and CDR2 YYREEE (reference sequence). CDR3 sequence reads: CASSSGGGRGSNQPQHF. CDR3 nucleotides: TGTGCCAGCAGCTCGGGAGGGGGGCGCGGAAGCAATCAGCCCCAGCATTTT. The whole variable domain, filled in from reference TRBV5-4 and TRBJ1-5, reads ETGVTQSPTHLIKTRGQQVTLRCSSQSGHNTVSWYQQALGQGPQFIFQYYREEENGRGNFPPRFSGLQFPNYSSELNVNALELDDSALYLCASSSGGGRGSNQPQHFGDGTRLSIL.

The chain is built from TRBV9 and TRBJ2-2, with a tentative D call TRBD2 (5 bases). V lost 1 base and J 6 bases, leaving 10 bases between the germline ends. This CDR3 comprises 14 residues. Germline assignment: CDR1 SGDLS and CDR2 YYNGEE. In nucleotides, the CDR3 is TGTGCCAGCAGCGTAACTAGTCGGTCCGGGGAGCTGTTTTTT. Protein: CASSVTSRSGELFF.

J is TRBJ1-1 and V is TRBV27; no firm D call. From germline, CDR1 is MNHEY and CDR2 SMNVEV (reference sequence). The CDR3 contains 15 residues. V lost 5 bases, J lost 0 bases, and 13 bases lay in between. The CDR3 DNA is TGTGCCAGCAGTCTCAAGCGAGGAATGAACACTGAAGCTTTCTTT. This codes for CASSLKRGMNTEAFF.

The CDR3 DNA reads as TGCAGCGTTGGCCGGGAGAGCTACAATGAGCAGTTCTTC. Residues: CSVGRESYNEQFF. The chain has TRBV29-1 and TRBJ2-1; D possibly corresponds to TRBD2 (6 bases). Germline CDR1 and CDR2: SQVTM and ANQGSEA. This CDR3 comprises 13 residues. The V and J ends lost 4 bases and 3 bases respectively, with 10 bases between them.

The chain uses TRBV7-2 and TRBJ2-5, with 7 bases fitting TRBD1. The J call is doubtful: the DNA matches TRBJ2-7 better. Germline CDR1 reads SGHTA; CDR2 reads FQGNSA. The CDR3 extends over 14 amino acids. CDR3 nucleotide sequence: TGTGCCAGCAGCTTCGGACAGGTGGGCTACGAGCAGTACTTC. As protein: CASSFGQVGYEQYF.

The chain recombines TRBV5-4 with TRBJ2-7; 9 bases map to TRBD2. The CDR3 contains 17 residues. Germline CDR1 and CDR2: SGHNT and YYREEE (reference sequence). The V segment lost 4 bases and the J segment 4 bases; nucleotides outside the gene matches: 15. CDR3 sequence reads: CASSPGRISGRGYEQYF. In nucleotides, the CDR3 is TGTGCCAGCAGCCCCGGAAGAATTAGCGGGAGAGGGTACGAGCAGTACTTC. The full variable domain, in which reference TRBV5-4 and TRBJ2-7 provide the parts outside the CDR3, is ETGVTQSPTHLIKTRGQQVTLRCSSQSGHNTVSWYQQALGQGPQFIFQYYREEENGRGNFPPRFSGLQFPNYSSELNVNALELDDSALYLCASSPGRISGRGYEQYFGPGTRLTVT.

This clone has only a few counts. The chain has TRBV7-8 and TRBJ2-5; 12 bases are a match to TRBD2. The CDR3 contains 16 residues. The ends lost 5 bases at V and 5 bases at J; junction bases unmatched: 9. Germline V gene data show CDR1 as SGHVS and CDR2 as FQNEAQ. CDR3 in amino acids: CASSPRLAGELETQYF. CDR3 in DNA: TGTGCCAGCAGCCCTCGACTAGCGGGAGAGCTGGAGACCCAGTACTTC.

This CDR3 reads CASSYLPSGYGYTF. For the CDR3, the DNA is TGTGCCAGCAGTTACTTGCCCTCCGGTTATGGCTACACCTTC. The chain is built from TRBV6-5 and TRBJ1-2; no clear D. CDR1 is MNHEY and CDR2 is SVGAGI in the germline V gene. This CDR3 has 14 residues. V was clipped by 1 base and J by 5 bases, with 11 bases between them.